One and the same sample provided the 25 T cell receptor beta chains below, sequenced in a study of cytomegalovirus exposure and HLA in healthy donors. The PCR had 60 Vbeta and 13 Jbeta primers. Clones were read by immunoSEQ multiplex PCR, and TCRdb kept only the in-frame ones, dropping some. The repertoire holds some 150,000 clones, more than 75% seen once, with roughly 3.2% in the top ten. The sample comprised PBMCs. Source of these receptors: a man aged 18-30 years in good health and CMV-seropositive.

V usage is TRBV28 and J usage is TRBJ2-7; 7 positions agree with TRBD1. There are 13 residues in the CDR3. V lost 6 bases to trimming and J lost 9 bases; unmatched junction nucleotides: 11. Germline V gives CDR1 MDHEN, CDR2 SYDVKM. CDR3 protein: CASSSGTAKRQYF. Written as DNA, the CDR3 is TGTGCCAGCAGCTCCGGGACAGCGAAGAGGCAGTACTTC.

Concerning this clone: Other DNA variants within this sample encode the same CDR3. The chain's CDR3 is CASSLDPGSNQPQHF. CDR3 bases: TGCGCCAGCAGCTTGGATCCAGGAAGCAATCAGCCCCAGCATTTT. This chain uses TRBV5-1 with TRBJ1-5, with D unclear. The CDR3 length is 15 residues. V lost 0 bases, J lost 1 base, and 8 bases lay in between. Germline CDR1 reads SGHRS; CDR2 reads YFSETQ. Combining the CDR3 with reference TRBV5-1 and TRBJ1-5 gives the whole variable domain KAGVTQTPRYLIKTRGQQVTLSCSPISGHRSVSWYQQTPGQGLQFLFEYFSETQRNKGNFPGRFSGRQFSNSRSEMNVSTLELGDSALYLCASSLDPGSNQPQHFGDGTRLSIL.

The rearrangement joins TRBV2 to TRBJ1-4; 8 bases agree with TRBD1. Germline loops: CDR1 SNHLY, CDR2 FYNNEI. The trim removed 6 bases at V and 0 bases at J, leaving 3 bases unmatched. There are 15 residues in the CDR3. The CDR3 DNA sequence: TGTGCCAGCAGGGACAGGGCCTCAACTAATGAAAAACTGTTTTTT. Encoded protein: CASRDRASTNEKLFF.

The rearrangement links TRBV21-1 to TRBJ2-4; TRBD2 is the table's D call, not checked against the DNA. TRBV21-1 is flagged as a pseudogene. This CDR3 has 14 amino acids. This CDR3 reads CASSKKEEGGIQYF. Written as DNA, the CDR3 is TGTGCCAGCAGCAAAAAAGAGGAGGGCGGGATTCAGTACTTC.

The chain recombines TRBV28 with TRBJ2-7; D is possibly TRBD2 (5 bases). Germline CDR1 reads MDHEN; CDR2 reads SYDVKM. The length of the CDR3 is 12 residues. The V end was cut by 8 bases, the J end by 4 bases, with 12 bases between. The CDR3 is CASGHEGYEQYF. DNA of the CDR3: TGTGCCAGCGGCCATGAGGGTTACGAGCAGTACTTC.

The chain carries TRBV2 and TRBJ2-6; possible D gene TRBD2, 5 bases. Deletions cut 2 bases from V and 2 bases from J, with 10 bases between. Germline V gene lookup returns CDR1 SNHLY and CDR2 FYNNEI. The CDR3 extends over 16 amino acids. This CDR3 is CASSEKAGAGANVLTF. For the CDR3, the DNA is TGTGCCAGCAGTGAAAAGGCGGGTGCTGGGGCCAACGTCCTGACTTTC.

Remarks on this clone: A junction end diverges from the germline sequence, so it may reflect a read error. The rearrangement links TRBV7-9 to TRBJ2-2, with D perhaps TRBD2 (6 bases). The CDR3 covers 14 residues. In germline, CDR1 is SEHNR, CDR2 FQNEAQ (reference sequence). The CDR3 region is CASIRGGNAGELFF. The CDR3 nucleotides read TGTGCCAGCATCCGGGGCGGGAACGCCGGGGAGCTGTTTTTT.

CDR3 in amino acids: CASSFPGATSDTQYF. The CDR3 DNA is TGTGCCAGCAGTTTCCCGGGAGCAACTTCAGATACGCAGTATTTT. V is TRBV27 and J is TRBJ2-3, with D possibly being TRBD2 (6 bases). Germline assignment: CDR1 MNHEY and CDR2 SMNVEV (reference sequence). V lost 3 bases and J 4 bases, leaving 14 bases between the germline ends. This CDR3 is 15 amino acids long.

V is TRBV10-1 and J is TRBJ2-5; 10 nucleotides align to TRBD2. The germline V gene encodes CDR1 WNHNN and CDR2 SYGVQD (reference sequence). The V gene end was trimmed by 6 bases and the J gene end by 7 bases; junction bases not matched to a gene: 14. The CDR3 length is 16 residues. CDR3 DNA: TGCGCCAGCAGATCGAGGGCTAGCGGGGGCGGTGTGACCCAGTACTTC. Its protein product is CASRSRASGGGVTQYF.

Note on this clone: The sample holds other DNA sequences that translate to the same CDR3. The genes are TRBV27 and TRBJ1-2; D is ambiguous. The V and J ends lost 3 bases and 1 base respectively, with 6 bases between them. This CDR3 spans 13 amino acids. The V gene's germline CDR1 is MNHEY and CDR2 SMNVEV (reference sequence). The CDR3: CASSFRGNYGYTF. The CDR3 DNA sequence: TGTGCCAGCAGTTTTCGGGGTAACTATGGCTACACCTTC.

This chain connects TRBV10-2 to TRBJ1-3; D gene unclear. The V gene's germline CDR1 is WSHSY and CDR2 SAAADI. CDR3 length: 14 amino acids. V dropped 6 bases and J dropped 0 bases, with 9 bases sitting between them. The CDR3 bases are TGCGCCAGCAGCGTAGACATCTCTGGAAACACCATATATTTT. Encoded protein: CASSVDISGNTIYF.

The V and J genes are TRBV12-5 and TRBJ2-4, with D tentatively TRBD2 (6 bases). The CDR3 is 14 residues long. V lost 6 bases to trimming and J lost 6 bases, with 15 bases between them. Per germline, CDR1 LGHNT and CDR2 FRNRAP. The CDR3 region is CASGIGLEGNIQYF. The CDR3 DNA follows: TGTGCTAGTGGAATTGGACTGGAGGGAAACATTCAGTACTTC.

V is TRBV6-6 and J is TRBJ1-3; no definite D call. Germline CDR1 is MNHNY and CDR2 is SVGAGI (reference sequence). The CDR3 spans 11 residues. Deletions cut 5 bases from V and 5 bases from J, with 4 bases between. The CDR3 nucleotides are TGTGCCAGCAGTAACAGAAACACCATATATTTT. Encoded protein: CASSNRNTIYF.

This rearrangement joins TRBV25-1 to TRBJ2-5; possibly TRBD1 for D (7 bases). The DNA end is more similar to TRBJ2-7, so the J call may be wrong. This CDR3 has 18 amino acids. Germline CDR1 and CDR2: MGHDK and SYGVNS. CDR3 DNA: TGTGCCAGCACTGCGGGGACAGACGAGGGGTCTCGGCGGTACGAGCAGTACTTC. Translation: CASTAGTDEGSRRYEQYF.

V and J are TRBV30 and TRBJ1-5; D is unresolved. The CDR3 sequence is 14 residues long. The V and J ends lost 3 bases and 0 bases respectively, with 9 bases between them. Per germline, CDR1 GTSNPN and CDR2 SVGIG (reference sequence). DNA for the CDR3: TGTGCCTGGAGACGCGGTTATAGCAATCAGCCCCAGCATTTT. It encodes CAWRRGYSNQPQHF.

The chain carries TRBV9 and TRBJ1-1; the D gene is possibly TRBD1 (5 bases). The germline V gene encodes CDR1 SGDLS and CDR2 YYNGEE. The CDR3 is 16 amino acids. V lost 0 bases, J lost 1 base, and 13 bases lay in between. The CDR3 sequence: CASSVGSGHPNTEAFF. The CDR3 DNA sequence: TGTGCCAGCAGCGTAGGTTCAGGACACCCGAACACTGAAGCTTTCTTT.

The CDR3: CASSTRGDTQYF. The DNA of the CDR3 is TGTGCCAGCAGTACCCGAGGGGATACGCAGTATTTT. J is TRBJ2-3 and V is TRBV27; the D gene is possibly TRBD2 (5 bases). The ends were cut back, 5 bases at V and 6 bases at J, with 9 bases in the middle. Germline V gene lookup returns CDR1 MNHEY and CDR2 SMNVEV (reference sequence). This CDR3 region has 12 residues.

The rearrangement links TRBV11-2 to TRBJ1-4, with a possible D match to TRBD1 (5 bases). CDR1 and CDR2 from the germline V gene are SGHAT and FQNNGV. The CDR3 is 15 residues long. The V gene lost 1 base and the J gene lost 7 bases, with 13 bases spanning the gap. The chain's CDR3 is CASSLVGVIGEKLFF. The CDR3 coding sequence is TGTGCCAGCAGCTTAGTAGGGGTTATAGGTGAAAAACTGTTTTTT. The full variable domain, completed using reference TRBV11-2 and TRBJ1-4, is EAGVAQSPRYKIIEKRQSVAFWCNPISGHATLYWYQQILGQGPKLLIQFQNNGVVDDSQLPKDRFSAERLKGVDSTLKIQPAKLEDSAVYLCASSLVGVIGEKLFFGSGTQLSVL.

This clone turned up a few times. The same CDR3 arises from other DNA sequences in this sample as well. J is TRBJ1-5 and V is TRBV19, with D possibly being TRBD1 (5 bases). The length of the CDR3 is 15 residues. Germline loops: CDR1 LNHDA, CDR2 SQIVND (reference sequence). V gave up 3 bases and J gave up 0 bases, with 9 bases separating them. The CDR3, as DNA: TGTGCCAGTAGTATCGGGGGGTATAGCAATCAGCCCCAGCATTTT. Translation: CASSIGGYSNQPQHF.

V gene TRBV27 combines with J gene TRBJ2-3, with TRBD2 as a possible D gene (6 bases). The V end lost 6 bases, the J end lost 0 bases, and 16 bases lay between the germline ends. Germline CDR1 and CDR2: MNHEY and SMNVEV (reference sequence). The CDR3 is 16 residues long. The CDR3 region is CASRILASTSTDTQYF. The CDR3 DNA reads TGTGCCAGCAGGATCCTAGCGTCTACTAGCACAGATACGCAGTATTTT.

The V call is TRBV18, the J call TRBJ2-5; 7 positions agree with TRBD1. V dropped 1 base and J dropped 4; count of bases not matched to a gene: 6. CDR3 size: 15 residues. Germline V lookup: CDR1 KGHSH, CDR2 LQKENI. The CDR3 nucleotides are TGTGCCAGCTCACCACTAACAGGGGCTGCAGAGACCCAGTACTTC. Amino acids: CASSPLTGAAETQYF.

In its sample, this clone was seen a few times. The V and J genes are TRBV4-2 and TRBJ2-5, with TRBD2 matching over 12 bases. Germline CDR1 reads LGHNA; CDR2 reads YNFKEQ. This CDR3 has 17 residues. Germline trimming cut 4 bases from V and 5 bases from J; bases unmatched to any gene: 11. The CDR3 DNA reads as TGTGCCAGCAGCCCCCGGACTAGCGGGGAGGTCGGGGAGACCCAGTACTTC. Residues: CASSPRTSGEVGETQYF.

This chain links TRBV4-1 with TRBJ2-5; perhaps TRBD2 as D (5 bases). Germline V gene data show CDR1 as MGHRA and CDR2 as YSYEKL. Trimming took off 3 bases at V and 7 bases at J, with 9 bases between the two ends. The CDR3 extends over 12 amino acids. CDR3 sequence: CASSQGRGTQYF. The CDR3 nucleotides are TGCGCCAGCAGCCAGGGCCGGGGGACCCAGTACTTC.

This sequence joins TRBV15 and TRBJ2-7; TRBD2 aligns across 7 bases. The CDR3 has 16 residues. CDR1 and CDR2 (germline): LNHNV, YYDKDF (reference sequence). V dropped 0 bases and J dropped 2; count of bases not matched to a gene: 7. CDR3 region: CATSRDRLAVTYEQYF. CDR3 nucleotides: TGTGCCACCAGCAGAGATCGACTAGCAGTTACCTACGAGCAGTACTTC.

CDR3 DNA sequence: TGCGCCAGCAGCTTGGTTCCAGGGGGCTTGGATACGCAGTATTTT. Translation: CASSLVPGGLDTQYF. This sequence joins TRBV5-1 and TRBJ2-3, with 8 positions matching TRBD1. Germline trimming cut 0 bases from V and 6 bases from J; bases unmatched to any gene: 6. The CDR3 is 15 residues long. Germline V gene lookup returns CDR1 SGHRS and CDR2 YFSETQ.